This section outlines one T cell receptor beta chain sequence together with its context. The data were taken from a study of OX40 agonist ivuxolimab in advanced cancers. Study in general: It was permissible to have had prior anti-PD-1, anti-PD-L1 or anti-CTLA-4 therapy, and approximately 41% had some.

This CDR3 comprises 14 residues. V lost 4 bases to trimming and J lost 0 bases, with 9 bases between them. Germline CDR1 reads LGHNA; CDR2 reads YSLEER. Assay: immunoSEQ multiplex PCR; the TCRdb copy retains only in-frame clones and omits some. The sample shows about 80,000 clones, 94% of them seen only once. The cohort excluded patients with autoimmune disease history or systemic immunosuppression. Researchers took blood at baseline, on cycle 4 day 1, and on cycle 7 day 1. The material was CD4+ or CD8+ T cells sorted from blood, obtained in a trial of the OX40 agonist ivuxolimab. The chain is built from TRBV4-3 and TRBJ2-5, with D possibly being TRBD1 (5 bases). The receptor was isolated from an adult with an advanced solid tumor such as melanoma, head and neck, liver or kidney cancer. The CDR3, as DNA: TGCGCCAGCAGCCTAGACAGTGACCAAGAGACCCAGTACTTC. Its protein product is CASSLDSDQETQYF.